A selection of T cell receptor beta chains follows, all from one sample in a study of regulatory T cells in long-lasting Graves disease. One entry per CDR3 protein results from TCRdb running MiXCR on the multiplex PCR reads. Counted here are about 470,000 distinct CDR3 sequences, approximately 21% occurring once; the ten biggest clones make up roughly 7.1%. The material was peripheral blood mononuclear cells (PBMCs), obtained when the disease was refractory, from a patient treated with antithyroid drugs. The receptors stem from a female donor with Graves disease. Both conserved end residues are part of each CDR3. D genes are given only for firm matches. Part of the rows lack a size; the others show once, few, many or a class for expanded clones.

d_call,clone_size,cdr3_length,v_call,j_call,cdr3_nt,cdr3_aa
NA,few,12,TRBV29-1,TRBJ1-1,TGCAGCGGGACTGGGATTAACACTGAAGCTTTCTTT,CSGTGINTEAFF
NA,many,14,TRBV7-8,TRBJ1-2,TGTGCCAGCAGCTTACCGGGATCTGTTGGTGGCTACACCTTC,CASSLPGSVGGYTF
NA,NA,15,TRBV18,TRBJ1-1,TGTGCCAGCTCACCCGAGGGACCACCGGGGACTGAAGCTTTCTTT,CASSPEGPPGTEAFF
NA,NA,13,TRBV29-1,TRBJ1-1,TGCAGCGTTGTTTACAGGATGAACACTGAAGCTTTCTTT,CSVVYRMNTEAFF
NA,many,15,TRBV28,TRBJ2-1,TGTGCCAGCAGTTTGGGGAGAGGGAGGATTAATGAGCAGTTCTTC,CASSLGRGRINEQFF
TRBD1,few,14,TRBV28,TRBJ1-6,TGTGCCAGCAGGGACAGGGGTTATAATTCACCCCTCCACTTT,CASRDRGYNSPLHF
NA,many,13,TRBV27,TRBJ1-6,TGTGCCAGCAGTCCAGGGGCTACTTCACCCCTCCACTTT,CASSPGATSPLHF
NA,NA,16,TRBV25-1,TRBJ1-3,TGTGCCAGCAGTGAACCGGGAACATGGGCTGGAAACACCATATATTTT,CASSEPGTWAGNTIYF
TRBD1,few,16,TRBV13,TRBJ1-3,TGTGCCAGCAGCTTAGGCCGGACAGGGGGAGGAAACACCATATATTTT,CASSLGRTGGGNTIYF
TRBD1,many,15,TRBV6-2/TRBV6-3,TRBJ2-5,TGTGCCAGCCCCAATAGGACAGGGGGCCAGGAGACCCAGTACTTC,CASPNRTGGQETQYF
NA,once,14,TRBV6-2/TRBV6-3,TRBJ2-3,TGTGCCAGCAGTTACTCGTCACGCACAGATACGCAGTATTTT,CASSYSSRTDTQYF
NA,few,17,TRBV28,TRBJ1-3,TGTGCCAGCAGTTCCACTAGCGATTGGACAGCAGGAAACACCATATATTTT,CASSSTSDWTAGNTIYF
NA,NA,14,TRBV20-1,TRBJ1-1,TGCAGTGCTAGGAAGCCGACTTGGAACACTGAAGCTTTCTTT,CSARKPTWNTEAFF
TRBD1,NA,12,TRBV30,TRBJ1-2,TGTGCCGGGACGGACAGGGGAGGGGGCTACACCTTC,CAGTDRGGGYTF
TRBD1,NA,13,TRBV30,TRBJ1-2,TGTGCCTGTAAGGACAGGGGGAACTATGGCTACACCTTC,CACKDRGNYGYTF
NA,many,14,TRBV11-2,TRBJ2-6,TGTGCCAGCAGCTTAGATCCCGCAGCCGGAGTCCTGACTTTC,CASSLDPAAGVLTF